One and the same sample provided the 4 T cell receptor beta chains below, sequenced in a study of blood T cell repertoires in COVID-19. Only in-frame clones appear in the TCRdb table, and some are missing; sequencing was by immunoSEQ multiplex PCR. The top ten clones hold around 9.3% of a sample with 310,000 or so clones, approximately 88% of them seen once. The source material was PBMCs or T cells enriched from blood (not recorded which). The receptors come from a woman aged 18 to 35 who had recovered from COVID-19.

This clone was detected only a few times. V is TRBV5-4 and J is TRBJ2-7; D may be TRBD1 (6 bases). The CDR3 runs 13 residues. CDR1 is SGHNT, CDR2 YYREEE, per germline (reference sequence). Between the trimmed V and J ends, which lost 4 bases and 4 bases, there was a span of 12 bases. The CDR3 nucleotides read TGTGCCAGCAGCGTCAGGGGTATGTACGAGCAGTACTTC. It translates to CASSVRGMYEQYF.

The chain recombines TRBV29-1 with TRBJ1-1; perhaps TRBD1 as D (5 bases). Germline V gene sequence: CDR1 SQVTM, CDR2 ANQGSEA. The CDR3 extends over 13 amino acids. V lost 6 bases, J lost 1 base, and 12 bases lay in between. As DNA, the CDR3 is TGCAGCGTCAAACGGGGGGGGAACACTGAAGCTTTCTTT. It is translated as CSVKRGGNTEAFF.

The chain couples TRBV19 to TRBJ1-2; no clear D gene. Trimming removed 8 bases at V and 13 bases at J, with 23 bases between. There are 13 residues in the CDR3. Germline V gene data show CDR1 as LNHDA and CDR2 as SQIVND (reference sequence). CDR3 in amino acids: CASRPTGEDYRTF. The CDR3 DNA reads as TGTGCCAGTCGGCCTACCGGGGAGGATTATCGCACCTTC.

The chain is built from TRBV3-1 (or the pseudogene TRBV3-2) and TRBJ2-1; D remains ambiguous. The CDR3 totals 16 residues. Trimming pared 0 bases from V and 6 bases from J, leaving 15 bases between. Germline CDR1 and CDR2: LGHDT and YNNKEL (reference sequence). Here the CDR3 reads CASSQDGGRSTNEQFF. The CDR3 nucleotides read TGTGCCAGCAGCCAAGATGGCGGTAGAAGTACCAATGAGCAGTTCTTC.